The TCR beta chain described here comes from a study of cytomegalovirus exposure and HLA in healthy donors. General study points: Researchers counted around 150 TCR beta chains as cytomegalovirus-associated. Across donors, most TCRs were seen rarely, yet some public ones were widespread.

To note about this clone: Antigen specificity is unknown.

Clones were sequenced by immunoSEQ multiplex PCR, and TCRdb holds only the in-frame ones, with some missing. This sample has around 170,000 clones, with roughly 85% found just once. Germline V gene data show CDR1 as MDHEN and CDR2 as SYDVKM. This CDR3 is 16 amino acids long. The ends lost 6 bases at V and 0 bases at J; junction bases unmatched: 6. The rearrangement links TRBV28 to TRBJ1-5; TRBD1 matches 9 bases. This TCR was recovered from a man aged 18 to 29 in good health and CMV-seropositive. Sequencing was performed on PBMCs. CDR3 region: CASSPGQGYSNQPQHF. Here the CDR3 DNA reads TGTGCCAGCAGCCCGGGACAGGGATATAGCAATCAGCCCCAGCATTTT. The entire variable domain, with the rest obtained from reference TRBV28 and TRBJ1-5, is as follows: DVKVTQSSRYLVKRTGEKVFLECVQDMDHENMFWYRQDPGLGLRLIYFSYDVKMKEKGDIPEGYSVSREKKERFSLILESASTNQTSMYLCASSPGQGYSNQPQHFGDGTRLSIL.